Listed here is a single TCR beta chain. Its antigen is not identified. The sample comes from a study of cytomegalovirus exposure and HLA in healthy donors. General study points: Specific recognition of CMV antigens was confirmed in vitro for a few chains (all CMV-associated).

Profiling relied on immunoSEQ multiplex PCR, and the TCRdb table lists in-frame clones only, not all of them. The sample shows some 100,000 clones, roughly 83% of them seen only once. The receptor comes from a man aged 18 to 35 in good health and CMV-seronegative. The material sequenced was PBMCs.

Here the CDR3 reads CASSLGQTQPQHF. The CDR3 coding sequence is TGTGCCAGCAGCTTAGGACAGACTCAGCCCCAGCATTTT. This sequence joins TRBV11-2 and TRBJ1-5; a weak D match, TRBD1 (5 bases). V shed 1 base and J shed 6 bases, with 7 bases lying between them. Germline V gene lookup returns CDR1 SGHAT and CDR2 FQNNGV. The CDR3 is 13 residues long.